This T cell receptor beta chain was captured by sequencing in a study of cytomegalovirus exposure and HLA in healthy donors. At the level of the study: Most donors, roughly 84% of 350 to 450 genotyped, fell in the Caucasian-associated ancestry cluster.

Deletions cut 5 bases from V and 7 bases from J, with 9 bases between. Germline CDR1 and CDR2: SGHRS and YFSETQ. The CDR3 extends over 12 amino acids. PCR used 60 Vbeta primers and 13 Jbeta primers. Source study methods: Approximately 11 million of the 75 million to 95 million unique TCR beta chains counted in a later analysis were shared. Sequencing used immunoSEQ multiplex PCR; TCRdb keeps in-frame clones, though not all of them. D and trimming were read from the DNA, whereas the V and J calls and clone size are those reported in that table. The repertoire includes around 130,000 clones, 70% to 75% of them detected once, and roughly 2% sits in the top ten. Notes on this clone: The target antigen is unknown.

Study observations and caveats: Sequencing likely produced, as an artifact, a cluster of highly shared sequence variants. Later analysis suggested links between common viral pathogens and several top significant clusters.

V usage is TRBV5-1 and J usage is TRBJ2-2, with D possibly TRBD2 on 5 matching bases. This receptor was identified in a woman aged 40-49 years in good health and CMV-seropositive. The sample comprised PBMCs. CDR3 nucleotide sequence: TGCGCCAGCAGGCTGGCGGGCGGGGAGCTGTTTTTT. This gives the protein CASRLAGGELFF.